The TCR beta chain under discussion was sequenced for a study of T cells in localized non-small cell lung cancer. The repertoire was sequenced with immunoSEQ multiplex PCR; TCRdb's copy has only in-frame clones and lacks some. The sample lists tens of thousands of clones, more than 70% occurring once. The receptor's source is a woman between 40 and 69 years old with stage II squamous cell lung carcinoma. Sequenced here: PBMCs, sampled before any cancer treatment.

The CDR3 DNA follows: TGTGCCAGCAGTAGACAGGGAACGAAGAACACCGGGGAGCTGTTTTTT. The encoded protein is CASSRQGTKNTGELFF. V usage is TRBV2 and J usage is TRBJ2-2; 7 bases are a match to TRBD1. Looked up from germline, CDR1 is SNHLY and CDR2 is FYNNEI. This CDR3 comprises 16 residues. The trim removed 5 bases at V and 1 base at J, leaving 7 bases unmatched. Combining the CDR3 with reference TRBV2 and TRBJ2-2 gives the whole variable domain EPEVTQTPSHQVTQMGQEVILRCVPISNHLYFYWYRQILGQKVEFLVSFYNNEISEKSEIFDDQFSVERPDGSNFTLKIRSTKLEDSAMYFCASSRQGTKNTGELFFGEGSRLTVL.